The clone carrying this T cell receptor beta chain showed up many times. The cDNA was generated through 5'RACE incorporating 10-nucleotide random UMIs. Each CDR3 protein is one row after TCRdb ran MiXCR on the 5' RACE reads. The sample gives about 79,000 distinct CDR3 sequences, 12% to 15% of which show up once; roughly 6.8% is in the top ten. This sample stems from a study of neurological immune-mediated disorders. The CDR3 has 15 amino acids. Germline loops: CDR1 SGHVS, CDR2 FNYEAQ. V was pared by 4 bases and J by 7 bases, with 7 bases of the junction left unmatched. The receptor was derived from a woman aged 45-60 years in good health. J is TRBJ1-4 and V is TRBV7-6; 9 bases are shared with TRBD1. The sample comprised PBMCs. The CDR3 region is CASSSAGTGREKLFF. As DNA, the CDR3 is TGTGCCAGCAGCTCTGCCGGGACAGGGCGTGAAAAACTGTTTTTT.